This T cell receptor (beta chain) is drawn from a study of T cell responses to AZD1222 COVID-19 vaccine. Study results and limitations: Spike-wide vaccine-associated CD4 TCRs dominated at 160-218 and 743-854. Spike-specific TCR breadth and depth rose after two AZD1222 doses.

A remark on this clone: The antigen remains undetermined.

Using immunoSEQ multiplex PCR, the repertoire was profiled, and TCRdb retains in-frame clones only, with some absent. Here the sample spans tens of thousands of clones, around 88% being singletons. The TCR was taken from an adult who received the MenACWY meningococcal vaccine as a control. The sample here was peripheral blood, taken 28 days after the second dose of the MenACWY control vaccine.

CDR3: CASRKSGGRMNTEAFF. CDR3 DNA sequence: TGTGCCAGCAGGAAATCAGGGGGCAGAATGAACACTGAAGCTTTCTTT. This rearrangement joins TRBV25-1 to TRBJ1-1, with 8 nucleotides matching TRBD1. The V gene's germline CDR1 is MGHDK and CDR2 SYGVNS. Trimming removed 6 bases from V and 0 bases from J; junction bases left unmatched: 9. The CDR3 spans 16 residues.